This T cell receptor (beta chain) was recorded in a study of blood T cell repertoires in COVID-19. Background on the study: From T cells, B-cell-depleted T cells, or PBMCs came the material, which was cDNA or gDNA.

Per the authors' pipeline: How many nucleated cells were present was estimated from reference gene primer amplification. Data came from immunoSEQ multiplex PCR; TCRdb stores just in-frame clones and leaves some out. Clonal size and the V and J genes are those of that table, whereas D and trimming came from the DNA. The table records fewer than 75,000 clones, 80% to 95% of them present only once. The CDR3 consists of 14 residues. V dropped 5 bases and J dropped 0 bases, with 5 bases sitting between them. Germline V gene lookup returns CDR1 WSHSY and CDR2 SAAADI. The sequence derives from a man in his fifties or sixties with active COVID-19. The chain is built from TRBV10-2 and TRBJ2-6, with D unresolved. Sample: peripheral blood. CDR3 DNA: TGCGCCAGCAGTCTAAGCTCTGGGGCCAACGTCCTGACTTTC. It is translated as CASSLSSGANVLTF.